This T cell receptor beta chain comes out of a study of blood T cell repertoires in COVID-19. The repertoire was sequenced with immunoSEQ multiplex PCR; TCRdb's copy has only in-frame clones and lacks some. The sample includes about 300,000 clones, roughly 87% seen only once; the top ten take about 14%. The V gene's germline CDR1 is SGHAT and CDR2 FQNNGV. V shed 6 bases and J shed 3 bases, with 18 bases lying between them. The CDR3 totals 15 residues. The receptor comes from a human donor in a cohort sampled during active COVID-19. The chain recombines TRBV11-2 with TRBJ2-7; tentative D call: TRBD2 (5 bases). The sequenced sample consisted of peripheral blood. CDR3 residues: CASSSLVSGYYEQYF. The CDR3 coding sequence is TGTGCCAGCAGTTCTCTCGTGAGCGGATACTACGAGCAGTACTTC.